The 16 T cell receptor beta chains below come from one sample, sequenced in a study of regulatory T cells in long-lasting Graves disease. Time point of the sample: newly diagnosed GD, antithyroid drugs for less than 3 months. From RNA extracted from PBMCs, the TCR library was made. CDR3-region Arm-PCR and iRepertoire HTBI primers produced the TCR beta libraries. TCRdb re-derived calls from the multiplex PCR reads in MiXCR, one entry per CDR3 protein. The sample yields some 220,000 distinct CDR3 sequences, approximately 19% seen once. The data also belong to a second study, concerning T cells in Graves' hyperthyroidism and ophthalmopathy.

The material was peripheral blood mononuclear cells (PBMCs), obtained at new diagnosis, from a patient treated with antithyroid drugs. The receptor set was obtained from a woman aged 25 to 39 with Graves disease.

This clonotype was counted at least ten times. The chain couples TRBV28 to TRBJ2-4, with 12 bases lining up with TRBD2. This CDR3 contains 16 residues. Losses at the gene ends were 5 bases for V and 7 bases for J; bases not matched to a gene: 9. Per germline, CDR1 MDHEN and CDR2 SYDVKM. CDR3 sequence reads: CASSTPTSGGLNIQYF. The CDR3 coding sequence is TGTGCCAGCAGTACCCCGACTAGCGGGGGCTTGAACATTCAGTACTTC.

This clonotype showed up just a few times. This sequence joins TRBV5-5 and TRBJ1-5; 9 bases agree with TRBD1. The J segment lost 8 bases and the V segment lost 4 bases, leaving 7 bases of the junction unmatched. Looked up from germline, CDR1 is SGHKS and CDR2 is YYEKEE (reference sequence). This CDR3 contains 14 residues. This CDR3 is CASSPTGGKEPQHF. CDR3 bases: TGTGCCAGCAGCCCTACAGGGGGCAAGGAGCCCCAGCATTTT.

This clonotype was seen ten or more times. The chain is built from TRBV12-3 or TRBV12-4 and TRBJ2-1; D is ambiguous. The V and J ends lost 2 bases and 6 bases respectively, with 20 bases between them. The CDR3 length is 17 residues. CDR3 sequence: CASSLFPRIRGVNEQFF. The CDR3 region has the DNA TGTGCCAGCAGTTTATTCCCACGGATCAGAGGCGTCAATGAGCAGTTCTTC.

This clonotype was counted many times. This chain connects TRBV6-2 or TRBV6-3 to TRBJ2-2, with D maybe TRBD1 (5 bases). V shed 6 bases and J shed 6 bases, with 17 bases lying between them. The CDR3 has 15 residues. Germline CDR1 MNHEY, CDR2 SVGEGT. CDR3 DNA sequence: TGTGCCAGCAGCCGCTTGACAGTCTCAGCCGGGGAGCTGTTTTTT. It encodes CASSRLTVSAGELFF.

There are many counts of this clonotype. This chain uses TRBV12-3 or TRBV12-4 with TRBJ2-1, with D perhaps matching TRBD1 (6 bases). Trimming stripped 6 bases from V and 5 bases from J, with 14 bases between. The CDR3 is 14 amino acids. CDR3 sequence (DNA): TGTGCCAGCAGGGACCCTCAGGGGAACAATGAGCAGTTCTTC. It specifies CASRDPQGNNEQFF.

This clonotype has a handful of counts. V and J are TRBV7-2 and TRBJ1-5, with TRBD1 identical over 8 bases. Germline V gives CDR1 SGHTA, CDR2 FQGNSA. The V gene end was trimmed by 5 bases and the J gene end by 1 base; junction bases not matched to a gene: 10. CDR3 size: 17 residues. CDR3 DNA sequence: TGTGCCAGCAGCCAGGGACAGGCCCTAGTAAGCAATCAGCCCCAGCATTTT. Protein: CASSQGQALVSNQPQHF.

The chain employs TRBV19 and TRBJ2-7; TRBD1 is a possible D gene (6 bases). Trimming took 6 bases from V and 6 from J, leaving 15 bases between them. Germline V gene data show CDR1 as LNHDA and CDR2 as SQIVND (reference sequence). The CDR3 spans 13 residues. The CDR3 here is CASSRVGQSEQYF. Here the CDR3 DNA reads TGTGCCAGTAGCCGCGTCGGACAGAGCGAGCAGTACTTC.

This clonotype was seen ten or more times. The chain carries TRBV4-2 and TRBJ2-3; the match to TRBD2 covers 9 bases. The J segment lost 6 bases and the V segment lost 1 base, leaving 11 bases of the junction unmatched. Germline loops: CDR1 LGHNA, CDR2 YNFKEQ. The CDR3 runs 17 residues. The CDR3 reads CASSQGELAGTGDTQYF. In nucleotides, the CDR3 is TGTGCCAGCAGCCAAGGGGAACTAGCGGGCACGGGCGATACGCAGTATTTT.

This clonotype was detected only a few times. The chain couples TRBV5-6 to TRBJ2-7, with no clear D. Trimming took 4 bases from V and 3 from J, leaving 17 bases between them. The germline V gene has CDR1 SGHDT and CDR2 YYEEEE. The CDR3 is made up of 15 amino acids. This CDR3 is CASSLFSRPIYEQYF. CDR3 DNA: TGTGCCAGCAGCCTGTTTAGCAGACCGATCTACGAGCAGTACTTC.

This clonotype came up many times. This chain uses TRBV6-1 with TRBJ2-1; D is unresolved. The CDR3 totals 13 residues. The V gene lost 7 bases and the J gene lost 4 bases, with 11 bases spanning the gap. Germline V lookup: CDR1 MNHNS, CDR2 SASEGT. CDR3 bases: TGTGCCAGCAATTCACCGTGGTACAATGAGCAGTTCTTC. Protein product: CASNSPWYNEQFF.

This clonotype was seen a handful of times. V and J are TRBV7-6 and TRBJ2-7; D may be TRBD2 (6 bases). Trimming removed 5 bases from V and 6 bases from J, with 17 bases in between. Germline V gene data show CDR1 as SGHVS and CDR2 as FNYEAQ. This CDR3 spans 14 amino acids. CDR3 DNA: TGTGCCAGCAGCGGAGGGCGAGGTAGGGCCGAGCAGTACTTC. Translated: CASSGGRGRAEQYF.

Many counts were recorded for this clonotype. V gene TRBV28 combines with J gene TRBJ1-1; D is ambiguous. Germline V gene data show CDR1 as MDHEN and CDR2 as SYDVKM. This CDR3 contains 14 residues. V was trimmed by 2 bases and J by 7 bases, leaving 14 bases between them. The chain's CDR3 is CASSLGLASREAFF. CDR3 DNA sequence: TGTGCCAGCAGTTTAGGGTTGGCCTCGCGTGAAGCTTTCTTT.

This clonotype turned up a few times. This sequence may be a read error, since a much larger clone differs from it by one base. This sequence joins TRBV11-1 and TRBJ2-7; D unclear. Germline CDR1 SGHAT, CDR2 FQDESV (reference sequence). The CDR3 covers 14 residues. Trimming cost V 2 bases and J 3 bases, with 11 bases left between them. The chain's CDR3 is CASSLTSVGYEQYF. In DNA form, the CDR3 reads TGTGCCAGCAGCTTAACGAGTGTCGGCTACGAGCAGTACTTC.

The chain has TRBV19 and TRBJ2-3; D is undetermined. Trimming removed 6 bases from V and 0 bases from J, with 7 bases in between. The CDR3 is 13 residues long. Per germline, CDR1 LNHDA and CDR2 SQIVND (reference sequence). DNA of the CDR3: TGTGCCAGTAGGCGCTCTAGCACAGATACGCAGTATTTT. Translated: CASRRSSTDTQYF.

This clonotype was observed at least ten times. The V gene is TRBV12-3 or TRBV12-4, the J gene TRBJ1-1, with D perhaps matching TRBD1 (6 bases). This CDR3 spans 14 amino acids. The V gene lost 3 bases and the J gene lost 4 bases, with 12 bases spanning the gap. The CDR3 is CASSLQGPGTEAFF. CDR3 DNA: TGTGCCAGCAGTTTGCAGGGGCCGGGCACTGAAGCTTTCTTT.

This clonotype was detected many times. The chain recombines TRBV2 with TRBJ2-5, with TRBD1 identical over 8 bases. Germline CDR1 is SNHLY and CDR2 is FYNNEI. The length of the CDR3 is 16 residues. V lost 8 bases and J lost 3; bases outside the gene matches: 14. CDR3 protein: CASGDPGTGGKETQYF. In nucleotides, the CDR3 is TGTGCCAGCGGCGACCCGGGAACAGGGGGAAAAGAGACCCAGTACTTC. Full variable domain (missing parts from reference TRBV2 and TRBJ2-5): EPEVTQTPSHQVTQMGQEVILRCVPISNHLYFYWYRQILGQKVEFLVSFYNNEISEKSEIFDDQFSVERPDGSNFTLKIRSTKLEDSAMYFCASGDPGTGGKETQYFGPGTRLLVL.